A single sample gave rise to the 5 T cell receptor beta chains below, sequenced in a study of CD8 T cells in ankylosing spondylitis. TCRdb re-derived calls from the 5' RACE reads in MiXCR, one entry per CDR3 protein. Here the sample spans about 30,000 distinct CDR3 sequences, roughly 5% being singletons. Sequenced: blood, either unsorted or a sorted T cell fraction (not recorded which). These receptors were taken from a female donor with ankylosing spondylitis or in good health (not recorded which).

This clonotype rates as medium-sized. The CDR3 loop reads CASSAEDRANYGYTF. The CDR3 DNA reads TGTGCCAGCAGCGCAGAAGACAGGGCCAACTATGGCTACACCTTC. The V gene is TRBV9, the J gene TRBJ1-2; 7 bases are shared with TRBD1. The V gene end was trimmed by 3 bases and the J gene end by 2 bases; junction bases not matched to a gene: 7. The CDR3 consists of 15 residues. Germline V CDR1 and CDR2: SGDLS, YYNGEE.

This clonotype was detected many times. The J gene is TRBJ1-2, the V gene TRBV9; 7 bases align to TRBD1. The CDR3 totals 14 residues. Germline V lookup: CDR1 SGDLS, CDR2 YYNGEE. Unmatched junction bases numbered 7, after V lost 0 bases and J lost 8 bases. The DNA of the CDR3 is TGTGCCAGCAGCGTAGAAGGGGGCTATCACGGCTACACCTTC. Its translation is CASSVEGGYHGYTF.

Many counts were recorded for this clonotype. The chain carries TRBV9 and TRBJ2-7; TRBD2 agrees at 10 bases. There are 15 residues in the CDR3. The junction had 3 bases not matched to a gene; V was cut back by 0 bases and J by 3 bases. Looked up from germline, CDR1 is SGDLS and CDR2 is YYNGEE. The CDR3 coding sequence is TGTGCCAGCAGCGTAGCTAGCGGGGGAATCTACGAGCAGTACTTC. Amino acid sequence: CASSVASGGIYEQYF.

This clonotype has at least ten counts. The CDR3 here is CASSEEPRGEQFF. Written as DNA, the CDR3 is TGTGCCAGCAGCGAGGAGCCGAGAGGTGAGCAGTTCTTC. V is TRBV9 and J is TRBJ2-1; D is unclear. Trimming shortened V by 3 bases and J by 9 bases, and 13 bases separated the two germline ends. Germline V gene sequence: CDR1 SGDLS, CDR2 YYNGEE. The CDR3 spans 13 residues.

This clonotype was seen a few times. The CDR3 is CASSVDPRTGNEKLFF. CDR3 DNA: TGTGCCAGCAGCGTAGACCCCCGGACAGGGAATGAAAAACTGTTTTTT. This chain uses TRBV9 with TRBJ1-4; 8 bases agree with TRBD1. This CDR3 is built from 16 residues. The ends lost 0 bases at V and 5 bases at J; junction bases unmatched: 6. Per the germline V gene, CDR1 is SGDLS and CDR2 is YYNGEE.